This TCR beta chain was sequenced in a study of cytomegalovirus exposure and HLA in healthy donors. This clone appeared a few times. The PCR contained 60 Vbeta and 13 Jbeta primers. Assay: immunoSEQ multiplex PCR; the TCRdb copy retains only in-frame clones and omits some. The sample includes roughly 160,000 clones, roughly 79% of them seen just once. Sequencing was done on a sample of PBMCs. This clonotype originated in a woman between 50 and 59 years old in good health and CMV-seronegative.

The CDR3 region is CASSLYTGQPQHF. The CDR3 DNA follows: TGTGCCAGCAGTTTGTATACAGGCCAGCCCCAGCATTTT. The chain combines TRBV6-5 with TRBJ1-5; D might be TRBD1 (5 bases). Trimming pared 4 bases from V and 7 bases from J, leaving 11 bases between. This CDR3 contains 13 residues. Per the germline V gene, CDR1 is MNHEY and CDR2 is SVGAGI.